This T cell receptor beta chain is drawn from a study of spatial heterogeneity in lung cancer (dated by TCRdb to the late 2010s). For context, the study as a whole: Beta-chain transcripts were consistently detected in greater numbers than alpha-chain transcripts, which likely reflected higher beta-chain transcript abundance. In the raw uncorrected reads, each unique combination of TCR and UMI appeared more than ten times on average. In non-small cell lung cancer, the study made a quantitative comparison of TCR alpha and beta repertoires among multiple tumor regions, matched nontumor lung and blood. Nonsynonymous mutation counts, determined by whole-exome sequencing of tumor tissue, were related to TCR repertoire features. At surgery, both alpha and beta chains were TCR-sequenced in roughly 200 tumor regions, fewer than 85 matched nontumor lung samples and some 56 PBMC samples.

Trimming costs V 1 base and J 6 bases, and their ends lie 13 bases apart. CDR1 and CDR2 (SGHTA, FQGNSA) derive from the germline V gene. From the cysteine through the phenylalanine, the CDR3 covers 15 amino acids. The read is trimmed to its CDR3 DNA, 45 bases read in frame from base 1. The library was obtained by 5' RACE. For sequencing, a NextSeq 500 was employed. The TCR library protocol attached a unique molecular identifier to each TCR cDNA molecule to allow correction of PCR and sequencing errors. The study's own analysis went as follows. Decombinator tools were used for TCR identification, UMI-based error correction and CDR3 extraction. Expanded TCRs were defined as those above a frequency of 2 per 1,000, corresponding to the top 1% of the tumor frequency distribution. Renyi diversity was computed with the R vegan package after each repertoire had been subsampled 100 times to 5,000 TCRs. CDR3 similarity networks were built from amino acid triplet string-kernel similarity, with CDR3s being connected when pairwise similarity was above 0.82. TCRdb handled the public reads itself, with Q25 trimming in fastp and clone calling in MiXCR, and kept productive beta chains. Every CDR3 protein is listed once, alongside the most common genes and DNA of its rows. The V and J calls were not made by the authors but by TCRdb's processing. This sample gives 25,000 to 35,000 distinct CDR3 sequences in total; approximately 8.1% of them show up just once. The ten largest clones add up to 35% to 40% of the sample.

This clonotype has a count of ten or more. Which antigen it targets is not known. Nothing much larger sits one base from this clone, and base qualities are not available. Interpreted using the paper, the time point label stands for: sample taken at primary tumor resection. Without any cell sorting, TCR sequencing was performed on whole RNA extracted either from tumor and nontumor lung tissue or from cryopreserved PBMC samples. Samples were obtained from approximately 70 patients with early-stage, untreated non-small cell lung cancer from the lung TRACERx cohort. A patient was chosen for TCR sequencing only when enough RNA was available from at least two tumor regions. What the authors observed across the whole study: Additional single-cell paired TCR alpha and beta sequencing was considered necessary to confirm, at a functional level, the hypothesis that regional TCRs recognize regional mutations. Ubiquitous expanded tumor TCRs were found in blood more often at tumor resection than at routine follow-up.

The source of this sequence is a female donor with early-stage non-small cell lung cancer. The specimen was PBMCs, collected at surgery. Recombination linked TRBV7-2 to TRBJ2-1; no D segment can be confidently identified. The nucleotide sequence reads TGTGCCAGCAGCTTAGAAGGGCTAACGGGCAATGAGCAGTTCTTC. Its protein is CASSLEGLTGNEQFF.